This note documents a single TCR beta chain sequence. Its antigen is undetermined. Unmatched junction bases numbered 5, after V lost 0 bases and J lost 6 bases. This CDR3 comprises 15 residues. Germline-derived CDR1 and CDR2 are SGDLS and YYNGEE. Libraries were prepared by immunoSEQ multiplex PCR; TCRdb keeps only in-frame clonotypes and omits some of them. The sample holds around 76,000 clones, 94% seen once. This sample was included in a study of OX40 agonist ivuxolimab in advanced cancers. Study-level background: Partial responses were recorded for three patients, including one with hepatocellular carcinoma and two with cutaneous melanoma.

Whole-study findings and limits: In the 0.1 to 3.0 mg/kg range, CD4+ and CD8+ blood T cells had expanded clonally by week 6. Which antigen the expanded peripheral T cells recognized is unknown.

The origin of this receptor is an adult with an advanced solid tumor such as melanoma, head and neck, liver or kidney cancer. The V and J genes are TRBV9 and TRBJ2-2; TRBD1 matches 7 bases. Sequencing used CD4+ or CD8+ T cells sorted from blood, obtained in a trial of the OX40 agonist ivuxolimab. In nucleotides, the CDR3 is TGTGCCAGCAGCGTAGCTTGGACAGGCGCCGGGGAGCTGTTTTTT. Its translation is CASSVAWTGAGELFF.